This T cell receptor (beta chain) originates from a study of blood T cells in healthy people across ages. It was with a sample-barcoded 5' primer and a J-beta primer mix that a second PCR of roughly 6 to 11 cycles was run. MiXCR, applied by TCRdb to the 5' RACE reads, yields one record per CDR3 protein. This table has more than 700,000 distinct CDR3 sequences, less than 70% appearing once. Germline V gene sequence: CDR1 KGHSH, CDR2 LQKENI. The CDR3 length is 14 residues. This sequence was found in a man of 80 years or more in good health. The chain carries TRBV18 and TRBJ2-4; tentative D call: TRBD1 (5 bases). The better agreement between TRBJ2-7 and the DNA end casts doubt on the J call. The sample was blood. The CDR3 DNA sequence: TGTGCCAGCTCACCACGGTACAGGACCTACGAGCAGTACTTC. Protein sequence: CASSPRYRTYEQYF.